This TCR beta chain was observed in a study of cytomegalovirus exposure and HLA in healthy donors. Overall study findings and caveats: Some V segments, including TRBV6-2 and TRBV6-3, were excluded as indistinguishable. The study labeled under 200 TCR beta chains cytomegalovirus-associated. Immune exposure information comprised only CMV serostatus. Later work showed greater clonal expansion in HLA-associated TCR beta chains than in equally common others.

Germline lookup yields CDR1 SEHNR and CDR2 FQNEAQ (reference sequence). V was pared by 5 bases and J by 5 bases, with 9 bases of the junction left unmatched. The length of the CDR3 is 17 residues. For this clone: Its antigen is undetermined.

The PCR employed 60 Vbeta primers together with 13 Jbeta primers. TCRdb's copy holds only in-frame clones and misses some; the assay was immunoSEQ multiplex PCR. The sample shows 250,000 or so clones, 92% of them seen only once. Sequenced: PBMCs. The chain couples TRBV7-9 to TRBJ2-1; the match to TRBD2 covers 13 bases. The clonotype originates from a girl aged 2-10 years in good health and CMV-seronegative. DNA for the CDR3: TGTGCCAGCAGCCCGGGAGGACTAGCGGGAGATCACAATGAGCAGTTCTTC. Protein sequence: CASSPGGLAGDHNEQFF. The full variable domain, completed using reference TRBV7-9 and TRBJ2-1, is DTGVSQNPRHKITKRGQNVTFRCDPISEHNRLYWYRQTLGQGPEFLTYFQNEAQLEKSRLLSDRFSAERPKGSFSTLEIQRTEQGDSAMYLCASSPGGLAGDHNEQFFGPGTRLTVL.